Listed here are 23 T cell receptor beta chains from one sample, sequenced in a study of PD-1 blockade in classical Hodgkin lymphoma. Generated by immunoSEQ multiplex PCR, the TCRdb table keeps only in-frame clones and is missing some. The top ten clones hold 10% to 15% of a sample with 19,000 or so clones, about 85% of them seen once. The time point here: cycle 4 day 1 (C4D1), after more than five weeks of nivolumab. Each of the patients experienced relapse following autologous stem cell transplantation, and their brentuximab vedotin exposure differed. The source material was peripheral blood mononuclear cells (PBMCs), sampled before the fourth cycle of nivolumab. The receptors originated from a human donor with classical Hodgkin lymphoma.

J is TRBJ1-1 and V is TRBV28; 7 bases are a match to TRBD1. The CDR3 contains 18 residues. The junction had 17 bases not matched to a gene; V was cut back by 4 bases and J by 3 bases. In germline, CDR1 is MDHEN, CDR2 SYDVKM. The CDR3 region is CASSSVLAGGRTYTEAFF. DNA of the CDR3: TGTGCCAGCAGTTCTGTGCTGGCAGGGGGTCGTACTTACACTGAAGCTTTCTTT. Full variable domain (missing parts from reference TRBV28 and TRBJ1-1): DVKVTQSSRYLVKRTGEKVFLECVQDMDHENMFWYRQDPGLGLRLIYFSYDVKMKEKGDIPEGYSVSREKKERFSLILESASTNQTSMYLCASSSVLAGGRTYTEAFFGQGTRLTVV.

The V gene is TRBV19, the J gene TRBJ1-1; no reliable D call. CDR3 length: 14 amino acids. Germline assignment: CDR1 LNHDA and CDR2 SQIVND (reference sequence). Trimming pared 3 bases from V and 0 bases from J, leaving 8 bases between. For the CDR3, the DNA is TGTGCCAGTAGTATCAGTCCTATGAACACTGAAGCTTTCTTT. Protein product: CASSISPMNTEAFF.

This clone has only one observation. CDR3: CASSDPGSRGLWGANVLTF. The CDR3 DNA reads as TGCGCCAGCAGCGATCCGGGATCCAGGGGACTATGGGGGGCCAACGTCCTGACTTTC. V gene TRBV5-1 combines with J gene TRBJ2-6, with D tentatively TRBD2 (7 bases). Between the trimmed V and J ends, which lost 4 bases and 4 bases, there was a span of 24 bases. The CDR3 sequence is 19 residues long. The germline gives CDR1 SGHRS, CDR2 YFSETQ.

This sequence joins TRBV11-2 and TRBJ1-2, with D possibly TRBD1 on 5 matching bases. The V gene's germline CDR1 is SGHAT and CDR2 FQNNGV. The V end lost 0 bases, the J end lost 8 bases, and 13 bases lay between the germline ends. The CDR3 has 14 amino acids. CDR3 amino acids: CASSLEEGARGYTF. CDR3 DNA sequence: TGTGCCAGCAGCTTAGAGGAAGGGGCGAGAGGCTACACCTTC.

The gene calls are TRBV5-1 and TRBJ2-3, with 11 bases matching TRBD2. V shed 1 base and J 4 bases; nucleotides not matched to a gene: 5. The CDR3 is 16 residues long. Germline V gene data show CDR1 as SGHRS and CDR2 as YFSETQ. CDR3 bases: TGCGCCAGCAGCTTGAGGCTAGCGGGAGGTGCAGATACGCAGTATTTT. It yields the protein CASSLRLAGGADTQYF.

The chain uses TRBV7-2 and TRBJ2-2; unclear D gene. V was clipped by 3 bases and J by 6 bases, with 14 bases between them. Looked up from germline, CDR1 is SGHTA and CDR2 is FQGNSA. The CDR3 totals 15 residues. The CDR3 DNA follows: TGTGCCAGCAGCTTGAGTGGGTTCCAGCCCGGGGAGCTGTTTTTT. It translates to CASSLSGFQPGELFF.

The chain couples TRBV11-3 to TRBJ2-1; D possibly matches TRBD1 or TRBD2 (5 bases each). Germline V lookup: CDR1 SGHNT, CDR2 YENEEA. V shed 0 bases and J shed 11 bases, with 11 bases lying between them. This CDR3 is built from 13 residues. The CDR3 DNA follows: TGTGCCAGCAGCTTAGATCAGGGACGCCAGCAGTTCTTC. Its translation is CASSLDQGRQQFF. The full variable domain, completed using reference TRBV11-3 and TRBJ2-1, is EAGVVQSPRYKIIEKKQPVAFWCNPISGHNTLYWYLQNLGQGPELLIRYENEEAVDDSQLPKDRFSAERLKGVDSTLKIQPAELGDSAVYLCASSLDQGRQQFFGPGTRLTVL.

J is TRBJ2-1 and V is TRBV11-2; 8 bases are a match to TRBD1. The germline V gene encodes CDR1 SGHAT and CDR2 FQNNGV. The CDR3 totals 14 residues. V dropped 5 bases and J dropped 4; count of bases not matched to a gene: 4. The CDR3 loop is CASSQNRGYNEQFF. CDR3 DNA sequence: TGTGCCAGCAGCCAGAACAGGGGGTACAATGAGCAGTTCTTC.

The J gene is TRBJ1-3, the V gene TRBV18; the D is unclear. Germline CDR1 and CDR2: KGHSH and LQKENI. V was clipped by 4 bases and J by 3 bases, with 7 bases between them. This CDR3 region has 13 residues. In nucleotides, the CDR3 is TGTGCCAGCTCACAGGGAAGTGGAAACACCATATATTTT. This encodes CASSQGSGNTIYF.

This clone ranks as medium-sized. V usage is TRBV7-9 and J usage is TRBJ1-1; TRBD1 agrees at 11 bases. Germline V gives CDR1 SEHNR, CDR2 FQNEAQ (reference sequence). This CDR3 has 13 amino acids. V lost 11 bases, J lost 5 bases, and 7 bases stayed unmatched. Written as DNA, the CDR3 is TGTGCCGGAGGACAGGGGGCTACGACTGAAGCTTTCTTT. Its translation: CAGGQGATTEAFF.

There are a few counts of this clone. V usage is TRBV9 and J usage is TRBJ1-2; 7 bases are a match to TRBD1. CDR1 and CDR2 from the germline V gene are SGDLS and YYNGEE. This CDR3 contains 16 residues. The junction had 11 bases not matched to a gene; V was cut back by 4 bases and J by 2 bases. For the CDR3, the DNA is TGTGCCAGCAGCCCCCGCAGGGGGGGCAACAACTATGGCTACACCTTC. Protein: CASSPRRGGNNYGYTF.

The genes are TRBV7-2 and TRBJ1-1; D is undetermined. V was shortened by 1 base and J by 1 base, with 4 bases between the two germline ends. This CDR3 comprises 13 residues. The germline CDR1 and CDR2 sequences are SGHTA and FQGNSA. In DNA form, the CDR3 reads TGTGCCAGCAGCTTAGTCAGGAACACTGAAGCTTTCTTT. As protein: CASSLVRNTEAFF.

The chain uses TRBV9 and TRBJ2-2, with 7 nucleotides matching TRBD1. V shed 2 bases and J 0 bases; nucleotides not matched to a gene: 7. The CDR3 loop spans 17 amino acids. The germline gives CDR1 SGDLS, CDR2 YYNGEE. CDR3 sequence reads: CASSVRDSPTNTGELFF. CDR3 coding DNA: TGTGCCAGCAGCGTTAGGGACAGCCCTACGAACACCGGGGAGCTGTTTTTT.

The chain is built from TRBV5-1 and TRBJ1-2; a weak D match, TRBD1 (5 bases). Trimming removed 1 base at V and 6 bases at J, with 10 bases between. Germline CDR1 is SGHRS and CDR2 is YFSETQ. The CDR3 consists of 13 residues. CDR3 sequence (DNA): TGCGCCAGCAGCTTGCATGAGGGGAATGGCTACACCTTC. This gives the protein CASSLHEGNGYTF.

The V and J genes are TRBV28 and TRBJ2-5; D may be TRBD1 (5 bases). The J call may be incorrect, as the DNA end agrees better with TRBJ2-7. The V gene's germline CDR1 is MDHEN and CDR2 SYDVKM. The CDR3 consists of 13 residues. The CDR3 loop reads CASSQSGFYEQYF. CDR3 nucleotide sequence: TGTGCCAGCAGCCAATCAGGGTTCTACGAGCAGTACTTC.

V is TRBV7-3 and J is TRBJ2-1, with D possibly TRBD1 on 7 matching bases. This CDR3 is 15 amino acids long. The ends were cut back, 5 bases at V and 0 bases at J, with 11 bases in the middle. Germline V gene sequence: CDR1 SGHTA, CDR2 FQGTGA. The CDR3 nucleotides are TGTGCCAGCAGCCAGGGGGGCAGCTCCTACAATGAGCAGTTCTTC. Translation gives CASSQGGSSYNEQFF.

The chain uses TRBV9 and TRBJ2-1; 7 bases match TRBD2. With V trimmed by 0 bases and J by 7 bases, 1 base remained unmatched. This CDR3 contains 13 residues. Germline-derived CDR1 and CDR2 are SGDLS and YYNGEE. CDR3 amino acids: CASSVAGGNEQFF. The DNA of the CDR3 is TGTGCCAGCAGCGTAGCGGGAGGTAATGAGCAGTTCTTC. The full variable domain, completed using reference TRBV9 and TRBJ2-1, is DSGVTQTPKHLITATGQRVTLRCSPRSGDLSVYWYQQSLDQGLQFLIQYYNGEERAKGNILERFSAQQFPDLHSELNLSSLELGDSALYFCASSVAGGNEQFFGPGTRLTVL.

This rearrangement joins TRBV6-5 to TRBJ2-1; TRBD2 agrees at 7 bases. V lost 0 bases to trimming and J lost 5 bases; unmatched junction nucleotides: 1. Germline V lookup: CDR1 MNHEY, CDR2 SVGAGI. This CDR3 is built from 14 residues. The DNA for the CDR3 is TGTGCCAGCAGTTACTCTCTAGCGGACAATGAGCAGTTCTTC. Amino acid sequence: CASSYSLADNEQFF.

V is TRBV18 and J is TRBJ2-1; TRBD2 is a possible D gene (6 bases). Per the germline V gene, CDR1 is KGHSH and CDR2 is LQKENI. V was shortened by 0 bases and J by 6 bases, with 9 bases between the two germline ends. The CDR3 is made up of 14 amino acids. The CDR3: CASSPPEGPNEQFF. CDR3 in DNA: TGTGCCAGCTCACCACCGGAGGGTCCCAATGAGCAGTTCTTC.

The chain carries TRBV4-3 and TRBJ2-1; TRBD2 agrees at 15 bases. The CDR3 consists of 20 residues. Unmatched junction bases numbered 9, after V lost 0 bases and J lost 3 bases. Germline assignment: CDR1 LGHNA and CDR2 YSLEER. In DNA, the CDR3 is TGCGCCAGCAGCCAAGAACGAGTGGGACTAGCGGGAGGAGACTACAATGAGCAGTTCTTC. It encodes CASSQERVGLAGGDYNEQFF.

This sequence joins TRBV7-2 and TRBJ1-5; tentative D call: TRBD1 (5 bases). Germline V gene sequence: CDR1 SGHTA, CDR2 FQGNSA. V lost 5 bases and J 8 bases, leaving 19 bases between the germline ends. The CDR3 spans 15 residues. The CDR3 reads CASSVDAGAGKPQHF. The CDR3 DNA reads as TGTGCCAGCAGCGTAGATGCCGGGGCAGGGAAGCCCCAGCATTTT. Together with reference TRBV7-2 and TRBJ1-5, the CDR3 gives the full variable domain: GAGVSQSPSNKVTEKGKDVELRCDPISGHTALYWYRQSLGQGLEFLIYFQGNSAPDKSGLPSDRFSAERTGGSVSTLTIQRTQQEDSAVYLCASSVDAGAGKPQHFGDGTRLSIL.

The chain is built from TRBV6-5 and TRBJ2-1; 9 nucleotides line up with TRBD1. V shed 0 bases, J shed 2 bases, and the junction held 2 bases outside the gene matches. Germline V lookup: CDR1 MNHEY, CDR2 SVGAGI. This CDR3 has 16 amino acids. Here the CDR3 reads CASSYSGQGTYNEQFF. The CDR3 nucleotides are TGTGCCAGCAGTTACTCGGGACAGGGAACCTACAATGAGCAGTTCTTC.

V gene TRBV18 combines with J gene TRBJ2-7; D uncertain. Germline V gene sequence: CDR1 KGHSH, CDR2 LQKENI. Trimming shortened V by 4 bases and J by 6 bases, and 7 bases separated the two germline ends. The CDR3 spans 11 residues. Here the CDR3 reads CASSLTVEQYF. Written as DNA, the CDR3 is TGTGCCAGCTCACTCACAGTCGAGCAGTACTTC.